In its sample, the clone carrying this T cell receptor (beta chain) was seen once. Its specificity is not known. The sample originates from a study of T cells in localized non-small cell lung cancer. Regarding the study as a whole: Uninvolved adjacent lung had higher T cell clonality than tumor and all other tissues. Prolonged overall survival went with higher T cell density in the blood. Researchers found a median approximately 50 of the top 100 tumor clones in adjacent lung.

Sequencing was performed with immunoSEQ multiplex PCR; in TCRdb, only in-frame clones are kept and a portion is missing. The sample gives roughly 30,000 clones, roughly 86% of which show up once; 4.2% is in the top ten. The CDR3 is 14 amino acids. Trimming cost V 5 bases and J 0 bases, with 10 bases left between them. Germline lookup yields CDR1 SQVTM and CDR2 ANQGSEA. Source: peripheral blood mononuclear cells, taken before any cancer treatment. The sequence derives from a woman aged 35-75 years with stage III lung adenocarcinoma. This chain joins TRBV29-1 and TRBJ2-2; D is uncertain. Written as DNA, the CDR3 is TGCAGCGTTATCGGCCAGACGAACACCGGGGAGCTGTTTTTT. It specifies CSVIGQTNTGELFF.